The clone carrying this T cell receptor beta chain was seen a handful of times. The antigen is not known. This specimen belongs to a study of Ad26.COV2.S vaccination and SARS-CoV-2 variants. Study information: As a participant in COV1001, the donor was in the Ad26.COV2.S trial arm.

Study findings and constraints: Reportedly, spike-specific CD8+ and CD4+ T cell responses achieved substantial breadth once vaccination had taken place.

Profiled with immunoSEQ multiplex PCR; TCRdb holds only in-frame clones, not every one. The sample records some 240,000 clones, roughly 89% being singletons. Stated treatment: around 19 received Ad26.COV2.S at low or high dose, single or two shots; about 5 received placebo; per-sample allocation not given. Following the first vaccine or placebo injection, samples were taken on day 63. This CDR3 comprises 13 residues. Trimming took 4 bases from V and 5 from J, leaving 11 bases between them. CDR1 is MNHEY and CDR2 is SMNVEV in the germline V gene (reference sequence). This chain uses TRBV27 with TRBJ1-2, with D possibly being TRBD1 (6 bases). Material: peripheral blood, obtained in a trial of Ad26.COV2.S vaccine versus placebo. This receptor was identified in a person between 18 and 60 years old who received the Ad26.COV2.S COVID-19 vaccine or a placebo. The CDR3 protein is CASSSGTPYGYTF. The CDR3 DNA sequence: TGTGCCAGCAGTTCCGGGACACCGTATGGCTACACCTTC.